Listed below are T cell receptor beta chains from one sample, sequenced in a study of response to subunit inactivated influenza vaccine. TCRdb recomputed calls from the RT-PCR reads with MiXCR, one row per CDR3 protein. The sample consists of 250,000 to 350,000 distinct CDR3 sequences, 22% of them appearing once. The sequencing used PBMCs from blood, collected about 20 months after vaccination. The receptors originated from a man aged 45 to 70 who received an inactivated influenza vaccine. Each CDR3 is given without its conserved first and last residue.

CDR3 protein: ASRSRSRTTDTQY
V gene: TRBV6-5
J gene: TRBJ2-3

CDR3 protein: ASSDSKDSNSPLH
V gene: TRBV6-4
J gene: TRBJ1-6

CDR3 protein: ASSQDEGRMWEQY
V gene: TRBV4-1
J gene: TRBJ2-7

CDR3 protein: ASTSRAADTQY
V gene: TRBV6-1
J gene: TRBJ2-3

CDR3 protein: SVEWSPDTQY
V gene: TRBV29-1
J gene: TRBJ2-3

CDR3 protein: ASSQEGLAGGPGETQY
V gene: TRBV3-1
J gene: TRBJ2-5

CDR3 protein: ASSSQGAIYNEQF
V gene: TRBV19
J gene: TRBJ2-1

CDR3 protein: ATFLRADTQY
V gene: TRBV28
J gene: TRBJ2-3

CDR3 protein: ASSLLDTSYNEQF
V gene: TRBV6-2/TRBV6-3
J gene: TRBJ2-1

CDR3 protein: ATRSGTTDTQY
V gene: TRBV24-1
J gene: TRBJ2-3

CDR3 protein: ASRGQGRNGEKLF
V gene: TRBV6-5
J gene: TRBJ1-4

CDR3 protein: ASSQGGYSGNTIY
V gene: TRBV4-3
J gene: TRBJ1-3

CDR3 protein: ASSSGRDRARLEKLF
V gene: TRBV7-9
J gene: TRBJ1-4

CDR3 protein: ASSQDSGSRDSGNTIY
V gene: TRBV3-1
J gene: TRBJ1-3

CDR3 protein: ASSLGAGESDTQY
V gene: TRBV7-9
J gene: TRBJ2-3

CDR3 protein: SGGGDSYEQY
V gene: TRBV29-1
J gene: TRBJ2-7

CDR3 protein: ASSHLTGTGNTIY
V gene: TRBV4-3
J gene: TRBJ1-3

CDR3 protein: ATRPGTENSPLH
V gene: TRBV12-3/TRBV12-4
J gene: TRBJ1-6

CDR3 protein: ASSQEGVIYNSPLH
V gene: TRBV3-1
J gene: TRBJ1-6

CDR3 protein: ASRSGNTEAF
V gene: TRBV5-1
J gene: TRBJ1-1

CDR3 protein: ASSLEEGSLNQPQH
V gene: TRBV7-6
J gene: TRBJ1-5

CDR3 protein: AWSPTLEEQY
V gene: TRBV30
J gene: TRBJ2-7

CDR3 protein: ASSLDNSALGTGELF
V gene: TRBV5-1
J gene: TRBJ2-2

CDR3 protein: SAKPGPNADTQY
V gene: TRBV29-1
J gene: TRBJ2-3

CDR3 protein: ASSRSTGVNEKLF
V gene: TRBV18
J gene: TRBJ1-4

CDR3 protein: ASRNYFSGSNEQF
V gene: TRBV28
J gene: TRBJ2-1

CDR3 protein: ASSQPGQGTYEQY
V gene: TRBV4-2
J gene: TRBJ2-7

CDR3 protein: SAENAEAF
V gene: TRBV29-1
J gene: TRBJ1-1

CDR3 protein: ASDRGLNEQY
V gene: TRBV6-2/TRBV6-3
J gene: TRBJ2-7

CDR3 protein: ASSYVGRNTEAF
V gene: TRBV5-1
J gene: TRBJ1-1

CDR3 protein: ASSLFHSYEQY
V gene: TRBV5-5
J gene: TRBJ2-7

CDR3 protein: ASSLAPGGSGYT
V gene: TRBV12-3/TRBV12-4
J gene: TRBJ1-2

CDR3 protein: ATKAANTGELF
V gene: TRBV24-1
J gene: TRBJ2-2

CDR3 protein: ASSQDGTGALGETQY
V gene: TRBV4-1
J gene: TRBJ2-5

CDR3 protein: ASRASGTRTDTQY
V gene: TRBV6-2/TRBV6-3
J gene: TRBJ2-3

CDR3 protein: ASSGQLRSPLH
V gene: TRBV10-1
J gene: TRBJ1-6

CDR3 protein: ASSSSSLDYGYT
V gene: TRBV5-1
J gene: TRBJ1-2

CDR3 protein: ASSEMAYSYEQY
V gene: TRBV2
J gene: TRBJ2-7

CDR3 protein: AWRGRGNQPQH
V gene: TRBV30
J gene: TRBJ1-5

CDR3 protein: ASSSQTHTGELF
V gene: TRBV7-2
J gene: TRBJ2-2

CDR3 protein: ASSADPGQGAGEQY
V gene: TRBV9
J gene: TRBJ2-7

CDR3 protein: ASSQTGSMNTEAF
V gene: TRBV14
J gene: TRBJ1-1

CDR3 protein: ASRGRGPEQY
V gene: TRBV5-1
J gene: TRBJ2-7

CDR3 protein: ATRGQIPELF
V gene: TRBV24-1
J gene: TRBJ2-2

CDR3 protein: ATKQGEGTDTQY
V gene: TRBV5-1
J gene: TRBJ2-3

CDR3 protein: ASSPNDGSQY
V gene: TRBV5-1
J gene: TRBJ2-5

CDR3 protein: ASSYSWEHSYEQY
V gene: TRBV6-5
J gene: TRBJ2-7

CDR3 protein: AIRPGQGLGETQY
V gene: TRBV10-3
J gene: TRBJ2-5

CDR3 protein: ASSLPPSTEAF
V gene: TRBV12-3/TRBV12-4
J gene: TRBJ1-1

CDR3 protein: ASSTRQSTEAF
V gene: TRBV19
J gene: TRBJ1-1

CDR3 protein: ASSSHRGAPNYGYT
V gene: TRBV6-1
J gene: TRBJ1-2

CDR3 protein: SYTSGSEFYEQY
V gene: TRBV20-1
J gene: TRBJ2-7

CDR3 protein: ASSLPGAIVNTEAF
V gene: TRBV12-3/TRBV12-4
J gene: TRBJ1-1